This T cell receptor (beta chain) originates from a study of T-cell reconstitution after alpha-beta-depleted transplantation in children listed by TCRdb under 2016. As for the study more broadly: The study quantitatively tracked T-cell immune reconstitution after TCRalphabeta/CD19-depleted allogeneic hematopoietic cell transplantation in children using TCR repertoire profiling.

This clonotype came up many times. Its specific antigen is unknown. Qualities for individual bases were not recorded, and no much larger clone is one base off. Reading the germline V gene (reference sequence) gives CDR1 DFQATT and CDR2 SNEGSKA. V drops 6 bases and J drops 5 bases, leaving 19 bases in between. The CDR3, from cysteine to phenylalanine, totals 14 residues. The retained sequence is limited to the CDR3, 42 bases, with the frame set at the first base. Libraries were built with PCR. Instrument on record: Illumina HiSeq 2500. To normalize quantification of the TCRbeta repertoire, the TCR libraries were built with molecular barcoding that relied on unique molecular identifiers. TCRdb applied fastp at Q25 and MiXCR to the public reads, then kept only in-frame beta chains. Every entry covers one CDR3 protein and lists the most common genes and DNA from its rows. For this sample there are about 120,000 distinct CDR3 sequences; about 9.4% appear just once. The top ten hold more than 7% of the sample.

The sequence came from a human donor who donated a stem cell graft to a child with acute lymphoblastic leukemia. The V and J segments used are TRBV20-1 and TRBJ1-1; the best D guess is TRBD1, with 5 bases matching. The sequencing here drew on PBMCs from the stem cell graft donor, taken from the stem cell graft. The CDR3 is CSARIRRGKTEAFF. DNA sequence: TGCAGTGCAAGAATCAGGAGGGGTAAGACTGAAGCTTTCTTT.